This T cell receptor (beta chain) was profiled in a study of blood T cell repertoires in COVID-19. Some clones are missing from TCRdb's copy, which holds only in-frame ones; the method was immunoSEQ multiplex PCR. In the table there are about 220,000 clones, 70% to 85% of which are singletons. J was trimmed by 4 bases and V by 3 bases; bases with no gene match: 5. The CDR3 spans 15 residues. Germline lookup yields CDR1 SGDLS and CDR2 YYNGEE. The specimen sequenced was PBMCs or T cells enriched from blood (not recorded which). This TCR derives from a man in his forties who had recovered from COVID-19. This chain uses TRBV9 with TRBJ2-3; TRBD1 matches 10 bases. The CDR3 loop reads CASSGPGQGPDTQYF. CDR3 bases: TGTGCCAGCAGCGGGCCGGGACAGGGGCCAGATACGCAGTATTTT.